This is a list of T cell receptor beta chains from one sample in a study of T cell repertoires in cytomegalovirus infection. For these TCRs, the target antigens are not known. TCRdb reprocessed the reads via MiXCR and lists one record per CDR3 protein. The sample carries some 220,000 distinct CDR3 sequences, 30% to 45% recorded once. Sample: CD8+ T cells from cultured PBMCs, taken from culture after CMV antigen stimulation. The receptors shown here come from a human donor in good health (CMV status not recorded). Some clones in this sample may be carry-over from other donors' samples. CDR3s include the opening cysteine and the closing phenylalanine or tryptophan. The D gene is left open where the match is weak. A clone size is listed for some rows: how often the clone was seen (once, few, many), or a class if it is expanded.

V	size	J	D	CDR3	DNA
TRBV9	NA	TRBJ1-1	NA	CASSGQGAPNTEAFF	TGTGCCAGCAGCGGACAAGGGGCCCCCAACACTGAAGCTTTCTTT
TRBV28	NA	TRBJ2-1	TRBD2	CASSFSLAGEEVYNEQFF	TGTGCCAGCAGTTTTTCGCTAGCGGGAGAGGAAGTCTACAATGAGCAGTTCTTC
TRBV7-2	few	TRBJ2-7	NA	CASSQGGRGSYEQYF	TGTGCCAGCAGCCAGGGGGGGCGCGGGTCCTACGAGCAGTACTTC
TRBV7-2	many	TRBJ2-5	TRBD2	CASNKDRTSGTRLETQYF	TGTGCCAGCAACAAAGATAGGACTAGCGGGACCCGGTTGGAGACCCAGTACTTC
TRBV7-9	NA	TRBJ2-7	TRBD1	CASSLDRVTISYEQYF	TGTGCCAGCAGCCTCGACAGGGTAACAATTTCCTACGAGCAGTACTTC
TRBV7-6	NA	TRBJ2-5	NA	CASSLIRREIQETQYF	TGTGCCAGCAGCTTAATTAGGAGGGAGATCCAAGAGACCCAGTACTTC
TRBV5-1	NA	TRBJ1-2	TRBD1	CASSLGETGGQSDTF	TGCGCCAGCAGCTTGGGAGAGACAGGGGGGCAAAGCGACACCTTC
TRBV28	NA	TRBJ2-2	NA	CASSTSGGAGELFF	TGTGCCAGCAGTACCTCCGGAGGGGCCGGGGAGCTGTTTTTT
TRBV5-1	few	TRBJ2-7	TRBD1	CATNRVGTDSYEQYF	TGCGCCACCAACCGAGTGGGGACAGACTCCTACGAGCAGTACTTC
TRBV7-2	few	TRBJ1-5	TRBD1	CASSPRQGADYSNQPQHF	TGTGCCAGCAGCCCCCGGCAGGGGGCGGACTATAGCAATCAGCCCCAGCATTTT
TRBV7-6	NA	TRBJ1-1	NA	CASSGGGRGEAFF	TGTGCCAGCAGCGGCGGCGGGCGGGGTGAAGCTTTCTTT